The 13 T cell receptor beta chains given below trace back to one sample, sequenced in a study of cytomegalovirus exposure and HLA in healthy donors. Amplification used 60 Vbeta primers and 13 Jbeta primers. Measured with immunoSEQ multiplex PCR; TCRdb has only the in-frame clones, and not every one. The sample comprises some 150,000 clones, around three quarters of which are singletons, and 6.5% to 7% rests with the top ten. The sequenced sample consisted of PBMCs. Every receptor here comes from a man aged 35 to 55 in good health and CMV-seropositive.

J is TRBJ2-7 and V is TRBV4-1, with D unresolved. Germline V gives CDR1 MGHRA, CDR2 YSYEKL. This CDR3 comprises 18 residues. Trimming stripped 0 bases from V and 0 bases from J, with 18 bases between. This CDR3 reads CASSQDRPGLGSSYEQYF. DNA of the CDR3: TGCGCCAGCAGCCAAGATCGCCCAGGCTTAGGCAGCTCCTACGAGCAGTACTTC.

The chain employs TRBV7-6 and TRBJ1-4; no clear D gene. The CDR3 length is 11 residues. From germline, CDR1 is SGHVS and CDR2 FNYEAQ. V was cut by 6 bases and J by 12 bases, with 11 bases left in between. CDR3 bases: TGTGCCAGCAGAGAGGCCGGGGAACTGTTTTTT. Protein product: CASREAGELFF.

The rearrangement uses TRBV4-1 and TRBJ1-5; D gene ambiguous. The CDR3 contains 13 residues. V gave up 0 bases and J gave up 6 bases, with 6 bases separating them. Germline CDR1 reads MGHRA; CDR2 reads YSYEKL. The CDR3: CASSQEEAQPQHF. Written as DNA, the CDR3 is TGCGCCAGCAGCCAAGAAGAGGCTCAGCCCCAGCATTTT.

This sequence joins TRBV19 and TRBJ2-7; 9 bases align to TRBD1. Germline V gene lookup returns CDR1 LNHDA and CDR2 SQIVND (reference sequence). The CDR3 has 14 amino acids. J was trimmed by 6 bases and V by 5 bases; bases with no gene match: 8. In DNA form, the CDR3 reads TGTGCCAGTAGTCTCGGGGACAGGGTTGGCGAGCAGTACTTC. Its protein is CASSLGDRVGEQYF.

The chain uses TRBV5-4 and TRBJ2-1; D unclear. Per germline, CDR1 SGHNT and CDR2 YYREEE (reference sequence). The V and J ends lost 1 base and 10 bases respectively, with 9 bases between them. The CDR3 totals 12 residues. CDR3 DNA: TGTGCCAGCAGCTTGATGTCCCAAGAGCAGTTCTTC. This codes for CASSLMSQEQFF.

The V and J genes are TRBV30 and TRBJ1-1; perhaps TRBD1 as D (5 bases). Germline assignment: CDR1 GTSNPN and CDR2 SVGIG (reference sequence). V was pared by 2 bases and J by 0 bases, with 10 bases between. The length of the CDR3 is 14 residues. Written as DNA, the CDR3 is TGTGCCTGGAGTTGGGGGGGGATGAACACTGAAGCTTTCTTT. Amino acids: CAWSWGGMNTEAFF.

The gene calls are TRBV11-2 and TRBJ2-7; 7 bases are shared with TRBD2. V dropped 5 bases and J dropped 6; count of bases not matched to a gene: 10. In germline, CDR1 is SGHAT, CDR2 FQNNGV. This CDR3 comprises 14 residues. The CDR3 DNA reads TGTGCCAGCAGCCCACGGACTAGAGGAGGCGAGCAGTACTTC. Translated, it gives CASSPRTRGGEQYF.

The chain joins TRBV27 to TRBJ2-7; 11 bases are shared with TRBD1. Germline V gives CDR1 MNHEY, CDR2 SMNVEV (reference sequence). After removal of 6 bases from V and 7 bases from J, the junction contained 20 bases not matched to a gene. This CDR3 comprises 18 residues. The CDR3 bases are TGTGCCAGCAGCTTCCGCACGCCCGGGACAGGGGGTTTTTGGGAGCAGTACTTC. It translates to CASSFRTPGTGGFWEQYF.

The rearrangement uses TRBV4-1 and TRBJ2-5; 8 positions match TRBD1. This CDR3 contains 14 residues. Losses at the gene ends were 2 bases for V and 4 bases for J; bases not matched to a gene: 3. Germline-derived CDR1 and CDR2 are MGHRA and YSYEKL. The CDR3 region has the DNA TGCGCCAGCAGCCAATTCGGACAGGGAGAGACCCAGTACTTC. It is translated as CASSQFGQGETQYF.

This clone occurred a few times. V usage is TRBV6-5 and J usage is TRBJ2-1; tentative D call: TRBD2 (5 bases). CDR3 length: 11 amino acids. Germline V gives CDR1 MNHEY, CDR2 SVGAGI. Trimming shortened V by 11 bases and J by 8 bases, and 13 bases separated the two germline ends. The DNA of the CDR3 is TGTGCCGCCGGGAAGTTGGATGAGCAGTTCTTC. Amino acids: CAAGKLDEQFF.

The chain employs TRBV5-1 and TRBJ1-2, with D possibly being TRBD1 (5 bases). The CDR3 loop spans 12 amino acids. Germline V gene sequence: CDR1 SGHRS, CDR2 YFSETQ. V lost 2 bases and J 8 bases, leaving 10 bases between the germline ends. CDR3: CASSFGGDGYTF. CDR3 DNA sequence: TGCGCCAGCAGCTTTGGCGGGGACGGCTACACCTTC.

V and J are TRBV30 and TRBJ1-2, with 9 nucleotides matching TRBD1. Germline lookup yields CDR1 GTSNPN and CDR2 SVGIG (reference sequence). The junction had 10 bases not matched to a gene; V was cut back by 2 bases and J by 6 bases. The CDR3 consists of 15 residues. The CDR3 DNA is TGTGCCTGGAGTAGGGGAACAGGGGGCAGGCATGGCTACACCTTC. It specifies CAWSRGTGGRHGYTF.

CDR3 sequence reads: CASSSKGQTTGELFF. CDR3 sequence (DNA): TGTGCCAGCAGCTCCAAGGGACAGACGACCGGGGAGCTGTTTTTT. The chain joins TRBV7-2 to TRBJ2-2, with TRBD1 identical over 7 bases. Germline-derived CDR1 and CDR2 are SGHTA and FQGNSA. The CDR3 is 15 amino acids. V lost 4 bases to trimming and J lost 5 bases; unmatched junction nucleotides: 7.